Shown below are 10 T cell receptor beta chains from a single sample sequenced in a study of T cells in Graves' hyperthyroidism and ophthalmopathy. What was amplified from RNA transcripts were TCR beta CDR3 regions. TCR CDR3 regions were first amplified by RT-PCR with HTBI primers. A single record per CDR3 protein comes from TCRdb applying MiXCR to the multiplex PCR reads. The table lists under 400,000 distinct CDR3 sequences, roughly 17% of them singletons, with 33% in the top ten. Sequencing input: blood. Every receptor here comes from a man aged 30 to 39 with Graves' hyperthyroidism.

This clonotype was picked up many times. The genes are TRBV12-3 or TRBV12-4 and TRBJ2-7; D not certain. The germline V and J ends were trimmed by 8 bases and 7 bases, with 9 bases remaining between them. The CDR3 has 10 residues. CDR3: CASGSGEQYF. The CDR3 nucleotides read TGTGCCAGCGGATCTGGGGAGCAGTACTTC.

This clonotype was counted many times. This sequence joins TRBV27 and TRBJ1-5; TRBD1 agrees at 10 bases. V gave up 5 bases and J gave up 5 bases; unmatched junction bases: 6. Germline loops: CDR1 MNHEY, CDR2 SMNVEV (reference sequence). The CDR3 sequence is 15 residues long. CDR3: CASSRWDRGHQPQHF. The CDR3 nucleotides are TGTGCCAGCAGTCGATGGGACAGGGGACATCAGCCCCAGCATTTT.

This clonotype occurred many times. This chain connects TRBV20-1 to TRBJ2-5, with D perhaps TRBD1 (7 bases). V shed 6 bases and J shed 4 bases, with 18 bases lying between them. This CDR3 has 14 amino acids. Per the germline V gene, CDR1 is DFQATT and CDR2 is SNEGSKA (reference sequence). The CDR3 DNA follows: TGCAGTGCAACGGAGGGGGCGACGGGAGAGACCCAGTACTTC. Translated: CSATEGATGETQYF.

This clonotype was picked up many times. The chain employs TRBV20-1 and TRBJ1-1, with 7 bases matching TRBD1. With 3 bases clipped from V and 2 bases from J, the junction kept 9 bases outside the gene matches. CDR1 and CDR2 from the germline V gene are DFQATT and SNEGSKA (reference sequence). CDR3 length: 15 amino acids. The CDR3 bases are TGCAGTGCTAGGGAGACAGGGTTGGAAAACACTGAAGCTTTCTTT. Amino acid sequence: CSARETGLENTEAFF.

In DNA form, the CDR3 reads TGTGCCAGCGCCTCGCGGGGCACTAGCAATCAGCCCCAGCATTTT. It codes for CASASRGTSNQPQHF. The V call is TRBV28, the J call TRBJ1-5, with TRBD1 as a possible D gene (5 bases). The V end lost 8 bases, the J end lost 0 bases, and 14 bases lay between the germline ends. Germline V gives CDR1 MDHEN, CDR2 SYDVKM. CDR3 size: 15 residues.

V usage is TRBV9 and J usage is TRBJ2-1, with TRBD2 matching 11 bases. This CDR3 region has 18 residues. Losses at the gene ends were 0 bases for V and 4 bases for J; bases not matched to a gene: 9. Per germline, CDR1 SGDLS and CDR2 YYNGEE. CDR3 residues: CASSVVRGTSGIYNEQFF. The CDR3 coding sequence is TGTGCCAGCAGCGTAGTGAGGGGGACTAGCGGTATTTACAATGAGCAGTTCTTC. Full variable domain (outside the CDR3, taken from reference TRBV9 and TRBJ2-1): DSGVTQTPKHLITATGQRVTLRCSPRSGDLSVYWYQQSLDQGLQFLIQYYNGEERAKGNILERFSAQQFPDLHSELNLSSLELGDSALYFCASSVVRGTSGIYNEQFFGPGTRLTVL.

In its sample, this clonotype was seen many times. DNA for the CDR3: TGTGCCAGCAGCCAAACATGGGTTAGCGGGAGTGAGAATGAGCAGTTCTTC. Translated: CASSQTWVSGSENEQFF. The V and J genes are TRBV3-1 and TRBJ2-1, with 9 nucleotides matching TRBD2. This CDR3 comprises 17 residues. Unmatched junction bases numbered 12, after V lost 2 bases and J lost 7 bases. Germline assignment: CDR1 LGHDT and CDR2 YNNKEL (reference sequence).

This sequence joins TRBV12-3 or TRBV12-4 and TRBJ2-1; TRBD2 matches 9 bases. The CDR3 runs 16 residues. The ends lost 6 bases at V and 3 bases at J; junction bases unmatched: 9. The chain's CDR3 is CASRPSPAGGYNEQFF. The CDR3 DNA is TGTGCCAGCAGACCATCCCCAGCGGGAGGCTACAATGAGCAGTTCTTC.

This clonotype was seen at least ten times. This chain connects TRBV3-1 to TRBJ2-5; D perhaps matches TRBD2 (6 bases). V lost 7 bases and J 0 bases, leaving 6 bases between the germline ends. Germline assignment: CDR1 LGHDT and CDR2 YNNKEL (reference sequence). The CDR3 runs to 12 residues. The CDR3 coding sequence is TGTGCCAGCAAGCGGGACCAAGAGACCCAGTACTTC. This translates into CASKRDQETQYF.

As for this clonotype: It may be a read error: a sequence one base away is much more abundant. The genes are TRBV12-3 or TRBV12-4 and TRBJ2-1; 12 positions agree with TRBD2. Trimming cost V 5 bases and J 9 bases; bases outside gene matches: 11. This CDR3 has 16 residues. DNA for the CDR3: TGTGCCAGCAGTCCGGCCTGGACTAGCGGGGAGGGTGAGCAGTTCTTC. This encodes CASSPAWTSGEGEQFF.